This T cell receptor (beta chain) was documented in a study of blood T cell repertoires in COVID-19. Study as a whole: Samples came from the United States, Italy and Spain, spanning acute and convalescent COVID-19. The analysed material was cDNA or gDNA that came from T cells, B-cell-depleted T cells, or PBMCs.

Study members were between about 18 and 90 years old and lived in about two dozen US regions. Germline V gene data show CDR1 as MNHEY and CDR2 as SVGAGI. Trimming cost V 8 bases and J 6 bases; bases outside gene matches: 6. This CDR3 spans 13 amino acids. The table came from immunoSEQ multiplex PCR; TCRdb's copy has only in-frame clones and leaves some out. The data show around 200,000 clones, around 86% seen once. Material for sequencing was PBMCs or T cells enriched from blood (not recorded which). The source of this sequence is a man aged 40-49 years with acute COVID-19. V is TRBV6-5 and J is TRBJ1-5, with TRBD1 matching 8 bases. DNA for the CDR3: TGTGCCAGCTCGACAGGGGAGAGTCAGCCCCAGCATTTT. Translated: CASSTGESQPQHF.